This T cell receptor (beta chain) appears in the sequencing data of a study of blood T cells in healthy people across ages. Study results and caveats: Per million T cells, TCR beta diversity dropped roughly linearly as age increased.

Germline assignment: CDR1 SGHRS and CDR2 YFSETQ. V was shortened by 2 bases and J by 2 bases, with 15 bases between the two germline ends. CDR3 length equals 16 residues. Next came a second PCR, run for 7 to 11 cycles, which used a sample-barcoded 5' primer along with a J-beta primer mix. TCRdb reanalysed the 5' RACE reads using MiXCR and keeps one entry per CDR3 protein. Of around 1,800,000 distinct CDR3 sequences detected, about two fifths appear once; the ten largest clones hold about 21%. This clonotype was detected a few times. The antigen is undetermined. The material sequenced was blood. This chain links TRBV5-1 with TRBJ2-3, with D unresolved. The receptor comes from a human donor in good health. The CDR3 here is CASSLYGRQPTDTQYF. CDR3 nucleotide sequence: TGCGCCAGCAGCTTATATGGTCGACAACCCACAGATACGCAGTATTTT.